This TCR beta chain originates from a study of shared clonotypes between healthy human individuals. The table came from immunoSEQ multiplex PCR; TCRdb's copy has only in-frame clones and leaves some out. The sample has about 1.1 million clones, approximately 78% seen once. V gave up 1 base and J gave up 6 bases, with 9 bases separating them. The CDR3 has 14 amino acids. Germline-derived CDR1 and CDR2 are SGHTA and FQGNSA. The rearrangement uses TRBV7-2 and TRBJ1-4, with D tentatively TRBD1 (6 bases). The sequenced material came from memory CD4+ T cells from PBMCs. Subset of the sample: CD45RA-negative fraction. The sequence derives from a man aged 18 to 30 in good health. Some clones in this sample may be carry-over from other donors' samples. The CDR3 loop is CASSLVAGDEKLFF. CDR3 nucleotide sequence: TGTGCCAGCAGCTTAGTGGCAGGGGATGAAAAACTGTTTTTT.